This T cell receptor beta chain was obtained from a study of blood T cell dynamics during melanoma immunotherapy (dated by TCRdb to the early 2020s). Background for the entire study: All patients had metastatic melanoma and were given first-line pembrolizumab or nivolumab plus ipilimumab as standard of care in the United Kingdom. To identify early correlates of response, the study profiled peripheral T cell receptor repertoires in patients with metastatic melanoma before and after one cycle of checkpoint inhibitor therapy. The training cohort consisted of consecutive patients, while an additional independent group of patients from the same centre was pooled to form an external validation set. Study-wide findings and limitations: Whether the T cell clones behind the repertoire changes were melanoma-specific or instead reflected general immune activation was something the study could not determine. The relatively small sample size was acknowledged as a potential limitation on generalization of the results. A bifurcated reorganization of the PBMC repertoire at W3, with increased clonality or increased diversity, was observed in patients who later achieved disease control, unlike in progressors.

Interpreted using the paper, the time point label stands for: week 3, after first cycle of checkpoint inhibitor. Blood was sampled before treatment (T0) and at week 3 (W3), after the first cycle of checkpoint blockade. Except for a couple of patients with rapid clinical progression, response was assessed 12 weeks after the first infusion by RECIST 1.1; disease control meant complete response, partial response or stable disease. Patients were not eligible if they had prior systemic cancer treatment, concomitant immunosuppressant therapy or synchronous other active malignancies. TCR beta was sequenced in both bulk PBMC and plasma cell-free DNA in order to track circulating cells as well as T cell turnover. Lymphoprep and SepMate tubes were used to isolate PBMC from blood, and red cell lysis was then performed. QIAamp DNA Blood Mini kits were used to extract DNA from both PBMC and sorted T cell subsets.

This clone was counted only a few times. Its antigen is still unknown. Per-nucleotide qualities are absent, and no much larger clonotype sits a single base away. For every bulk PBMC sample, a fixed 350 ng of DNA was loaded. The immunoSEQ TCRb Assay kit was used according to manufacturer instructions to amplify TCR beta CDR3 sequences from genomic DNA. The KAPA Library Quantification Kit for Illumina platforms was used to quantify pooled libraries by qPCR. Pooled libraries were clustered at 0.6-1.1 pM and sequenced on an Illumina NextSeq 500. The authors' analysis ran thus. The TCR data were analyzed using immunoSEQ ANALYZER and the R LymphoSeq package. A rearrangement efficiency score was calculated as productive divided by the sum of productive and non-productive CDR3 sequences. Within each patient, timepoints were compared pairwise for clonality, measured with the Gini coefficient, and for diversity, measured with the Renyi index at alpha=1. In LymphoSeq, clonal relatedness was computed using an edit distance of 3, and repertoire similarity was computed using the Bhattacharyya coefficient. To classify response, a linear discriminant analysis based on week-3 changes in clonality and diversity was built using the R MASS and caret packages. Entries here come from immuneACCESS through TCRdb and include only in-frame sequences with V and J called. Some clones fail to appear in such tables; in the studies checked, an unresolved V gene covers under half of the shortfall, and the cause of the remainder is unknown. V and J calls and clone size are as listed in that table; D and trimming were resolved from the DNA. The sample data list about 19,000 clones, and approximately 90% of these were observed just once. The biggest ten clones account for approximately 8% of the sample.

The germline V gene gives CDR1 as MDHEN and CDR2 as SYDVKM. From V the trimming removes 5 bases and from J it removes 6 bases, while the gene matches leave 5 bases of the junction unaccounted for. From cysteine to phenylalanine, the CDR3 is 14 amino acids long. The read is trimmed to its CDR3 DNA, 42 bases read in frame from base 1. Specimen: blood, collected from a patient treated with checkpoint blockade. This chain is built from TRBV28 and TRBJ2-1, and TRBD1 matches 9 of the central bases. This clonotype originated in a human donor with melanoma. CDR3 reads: CASSPLGQGNEQFF. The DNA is TGTGCCAGCAGTCCCCTGGGACAGGGCAATGAGCAGTTCTTC.